This T cell receptor (beta chain) was obtained from a study of blood T cell repertoires in COVID-19 (dated by TCRdb to the early 2020s). General notes on the study: The collaborator samples originated in the United States, Italy and Spain and spanned the acute and convalescent phases of COVID-19. The material from the prospective study consisted of cDNA or gDNA derived from T cells, B-cell-depleted T cells, or PBMCs. The dataset comprised deeply sampled blood TCRbeta repertoires from subjects exposed to, actively infected with, or recovered from COVID-19. A freely available public database, intended as a resource for researchers studying the immune response to SARS-CoV-2, is where the repertoires were released. The samples were drawn from the first 160 participants of the ongoing ImmuneRACE study and from some 1,300 subjects provided by 6 global collaborators. Sample metadata almost always included a de-identified subject ID, COVID-19 status, age in years and sex. Where available, HLA class I and class II types were taken from metadata supplied by the sample provider and were not determined by assay-based typing. Study-wide conclusions, independent of this receptor: How much clinical and demographic metadata was included differed by source and by participant, and the metadata was provided uncurated.

Notes on this clone: Its antigen has not been determined. Base-call qualities are not available, and no considerably larger clone is one nucleotide away.

V was cut back by 1 base and J by 6 bases, leaving a gap of 15 bases between them. Measured from the cysteine to the phenylalanine, the CDR3 is 16 residues long. Solely the CDR3 DNA is kept, with 48 bases framed from the first base. The germline V gene encodes CDR1 MNHEY and CDR2 SVGEGT. Participants in the prospective study were aged about 18 to 95 years, lived in some 24 United States geographic areas, and enrolled through a virtual design. In the prospective study, participants were assigned to cohorts based on the clinical history participants reported in a screening survey and a study questionnaire. Recovered participants in ImmuneRACE Cohort 3 were defined by two consecutive negative NP/OP PCR tests, clearance by a healthcare professional, or resolution of symptoms. In the prospective study, mobile phlebotomists collected whole blood, serum and a nasopharyngeal or oropharyngeal swab from each participant. Over a roughly 2-month period, participants in the prospective study had the option of providing additional blood draws and questionnaires. Prospective study blood samples were shipped either frozen or at room temperature before DNA extraction.

TCRbeta CDR3 regions were amplified from genomic DNA by means of the immunoSEQ Assay, a bias-controlled multiplex PCR. As for how the authors treated the data: The number of nucleated cells in each sample was estimated from the amplification of reference gene primers within the assay. To quantify the absolute abundance of each unique TCRbeta CDR3 rearrangement, sequence reads were collapsed and filtered. Productive Simpson clonality was computed per sample as the square root of Simpson's diversity index over productive rearrangements. In its TCRdb copy, this immuneACCESS table keeps in-frame sequences only and misses some clones. Where compared with another copy, unresolved V genes explain less than half of these, and the others have no known cause. V and J calls and clone size are given by that table; D and trimming were obtained from the DNA. The sample table shows about 410,000 clones, and nearly 90% are seen once. The leading ten clones occupy approximately 1.5% of the sample.

This receptor was obtained from a woman aged 25 to 39 who had recovered from COVID-19. The chain employs TRBV6-2 or TRBV6-3 and TRBJ1-4; no D gene is confidently identified. The sequencing input was PBMCs or T cells enriched from blood (not recorded which). The CDR3 amino acid sequence is: CASSYLRAPGDEKLFF. The bases are TGTGCCAGCAGTTACTTGAGGGCCCCGGGAGATGAAAAACTGTTTTTT.